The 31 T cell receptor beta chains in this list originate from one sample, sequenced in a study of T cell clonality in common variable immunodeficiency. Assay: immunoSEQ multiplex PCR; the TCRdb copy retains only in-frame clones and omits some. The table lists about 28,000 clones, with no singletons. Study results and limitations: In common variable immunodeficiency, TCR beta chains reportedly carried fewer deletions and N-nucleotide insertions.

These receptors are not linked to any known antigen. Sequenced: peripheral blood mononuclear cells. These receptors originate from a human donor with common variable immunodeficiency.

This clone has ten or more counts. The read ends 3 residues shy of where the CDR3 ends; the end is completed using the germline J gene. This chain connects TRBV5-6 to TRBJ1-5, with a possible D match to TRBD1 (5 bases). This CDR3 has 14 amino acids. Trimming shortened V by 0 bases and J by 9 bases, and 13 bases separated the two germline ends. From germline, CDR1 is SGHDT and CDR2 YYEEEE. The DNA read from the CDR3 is TGTGCCAGCAGCTTGGCAAGCCAGGACATGCCC. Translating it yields CASSLASQDMP. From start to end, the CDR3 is CASSLASQDMPQHF.

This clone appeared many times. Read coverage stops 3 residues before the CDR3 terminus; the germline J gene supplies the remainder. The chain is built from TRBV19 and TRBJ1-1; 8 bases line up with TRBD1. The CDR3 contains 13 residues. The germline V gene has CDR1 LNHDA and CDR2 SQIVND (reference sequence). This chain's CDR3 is CASSPSQGGRAFF. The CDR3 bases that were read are TGTGCCAGTAGTCCATCACAGGGGGGTCGA.

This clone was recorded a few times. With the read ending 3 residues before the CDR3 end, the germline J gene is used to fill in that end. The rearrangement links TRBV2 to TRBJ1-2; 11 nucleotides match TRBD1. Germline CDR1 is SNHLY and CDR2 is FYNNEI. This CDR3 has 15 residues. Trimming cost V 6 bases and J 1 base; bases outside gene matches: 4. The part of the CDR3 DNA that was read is TGTGCCAGCAGACTGGGACAGGGGGTTAACTATGGC. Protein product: CASRLGQGVNYG. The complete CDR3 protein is CASRLGQGVNYGYTF.

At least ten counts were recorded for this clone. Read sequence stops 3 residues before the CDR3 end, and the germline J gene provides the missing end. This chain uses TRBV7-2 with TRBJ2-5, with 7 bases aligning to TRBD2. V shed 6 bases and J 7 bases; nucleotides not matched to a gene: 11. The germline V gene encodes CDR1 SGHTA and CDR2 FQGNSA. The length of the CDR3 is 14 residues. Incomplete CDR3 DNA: TGTGCCAGCAGTCCGCTAGCGTCGGGGGGGACC. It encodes CASSPLASGGT. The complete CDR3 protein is CASSPLASGGTQYF.

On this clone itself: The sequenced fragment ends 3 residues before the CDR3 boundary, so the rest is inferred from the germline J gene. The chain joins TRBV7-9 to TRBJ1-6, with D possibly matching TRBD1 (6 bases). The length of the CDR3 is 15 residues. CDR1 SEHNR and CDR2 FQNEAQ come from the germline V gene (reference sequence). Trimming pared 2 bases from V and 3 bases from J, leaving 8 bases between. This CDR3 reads CASSLRTVYNSPLHF. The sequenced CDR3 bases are TGTGCCAGCAGCTTAAGGACAGTCTATAATTCACCC.

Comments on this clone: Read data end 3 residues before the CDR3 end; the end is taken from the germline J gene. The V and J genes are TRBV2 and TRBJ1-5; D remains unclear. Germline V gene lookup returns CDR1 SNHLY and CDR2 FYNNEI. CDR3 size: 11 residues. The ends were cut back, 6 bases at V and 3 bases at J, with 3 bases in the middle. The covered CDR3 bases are TGTGCCAGCAGCCTCAATCAGCCC. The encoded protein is CASSLNQP. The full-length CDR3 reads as CASSLNQPQHF.

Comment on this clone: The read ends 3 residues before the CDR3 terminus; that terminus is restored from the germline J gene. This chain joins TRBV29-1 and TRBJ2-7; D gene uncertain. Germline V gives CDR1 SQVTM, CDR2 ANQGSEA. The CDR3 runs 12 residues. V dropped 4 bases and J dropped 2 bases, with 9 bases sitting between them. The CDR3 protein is CSVGAGTYEQYF. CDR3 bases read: TGCAGCGTTGGTGCAGGTACCTACGAG.

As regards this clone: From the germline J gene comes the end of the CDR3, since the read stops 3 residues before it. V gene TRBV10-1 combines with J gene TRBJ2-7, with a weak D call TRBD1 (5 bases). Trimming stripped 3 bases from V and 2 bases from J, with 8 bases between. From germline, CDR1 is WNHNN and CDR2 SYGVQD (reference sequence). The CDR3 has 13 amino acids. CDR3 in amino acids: CASSETGPYEQYF. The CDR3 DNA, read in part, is TGCGCCAGCAGTGAAACAGGACCCTACGAG.

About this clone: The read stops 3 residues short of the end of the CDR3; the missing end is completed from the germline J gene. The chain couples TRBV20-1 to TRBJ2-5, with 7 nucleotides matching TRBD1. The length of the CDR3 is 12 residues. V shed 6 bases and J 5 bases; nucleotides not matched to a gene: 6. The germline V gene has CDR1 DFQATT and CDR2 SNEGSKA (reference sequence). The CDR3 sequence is CSAKTGPETQYF. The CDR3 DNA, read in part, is TGCAGTGCGAAGACAGGGCCGGAGACC.

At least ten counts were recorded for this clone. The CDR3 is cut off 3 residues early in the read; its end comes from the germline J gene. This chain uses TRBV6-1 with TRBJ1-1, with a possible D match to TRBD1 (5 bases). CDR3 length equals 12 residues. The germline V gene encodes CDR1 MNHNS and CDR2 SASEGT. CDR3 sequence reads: CASSGGGLRAFF. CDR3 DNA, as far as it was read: TGTGCCAGCAGTGGGGGGGGACTCCGG.

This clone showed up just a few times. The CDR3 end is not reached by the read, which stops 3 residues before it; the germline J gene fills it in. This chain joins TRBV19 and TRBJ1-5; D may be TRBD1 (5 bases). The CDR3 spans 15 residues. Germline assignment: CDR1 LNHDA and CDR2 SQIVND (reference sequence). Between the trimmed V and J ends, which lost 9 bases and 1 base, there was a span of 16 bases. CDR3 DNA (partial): TGTGCCAGCCAAAGGGGAGTACGAAGCAATCAGCCC. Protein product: CASQRGVRSNQP. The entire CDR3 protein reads CASQRGVRSNQPQHF.

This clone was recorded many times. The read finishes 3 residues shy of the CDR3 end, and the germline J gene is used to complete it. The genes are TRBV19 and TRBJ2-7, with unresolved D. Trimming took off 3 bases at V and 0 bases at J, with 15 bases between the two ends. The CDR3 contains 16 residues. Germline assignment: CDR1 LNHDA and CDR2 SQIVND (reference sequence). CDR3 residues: CASSIRQAATSYEQYF. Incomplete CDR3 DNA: TGTGCCAGTAGTATCCGGCAGGCTGCCACCTCCTACGAG.

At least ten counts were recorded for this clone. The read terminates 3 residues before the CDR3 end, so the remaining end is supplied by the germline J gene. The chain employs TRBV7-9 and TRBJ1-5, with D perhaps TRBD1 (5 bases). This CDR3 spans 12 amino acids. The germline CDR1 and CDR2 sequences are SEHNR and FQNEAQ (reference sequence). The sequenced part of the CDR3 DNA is TGTGCCAGCAGCTTAGTCCAGGGCCCC. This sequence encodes CASSLVQGP. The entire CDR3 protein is CASSLVQGPQHF.

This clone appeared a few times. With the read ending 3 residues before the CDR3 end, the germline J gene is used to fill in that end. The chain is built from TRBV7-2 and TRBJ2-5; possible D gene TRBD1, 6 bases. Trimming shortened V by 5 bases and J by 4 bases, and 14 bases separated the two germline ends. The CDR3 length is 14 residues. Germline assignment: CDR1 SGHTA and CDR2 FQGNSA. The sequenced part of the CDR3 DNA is TGTGCCAGCAGCCCGAGTACAGGGAGAGAGACC. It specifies CASSPSTGRET. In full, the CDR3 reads CASSPSTGRETQYF.

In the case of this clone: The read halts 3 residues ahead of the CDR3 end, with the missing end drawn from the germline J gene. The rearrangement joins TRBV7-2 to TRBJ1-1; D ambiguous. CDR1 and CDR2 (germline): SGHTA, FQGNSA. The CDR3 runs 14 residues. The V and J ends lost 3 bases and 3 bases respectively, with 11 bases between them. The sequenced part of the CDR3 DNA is TGTGCCAGCAGCTTTAGGGTGGAGTACACTGAA. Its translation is CASSFRVEYTE. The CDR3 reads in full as CASSFRVEYTEAFF.

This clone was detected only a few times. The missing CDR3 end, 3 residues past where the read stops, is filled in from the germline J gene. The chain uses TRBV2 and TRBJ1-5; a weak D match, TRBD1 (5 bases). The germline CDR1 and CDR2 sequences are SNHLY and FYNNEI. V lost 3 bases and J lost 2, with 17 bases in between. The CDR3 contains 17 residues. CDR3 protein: CASSEGRTNSGNQPQHF. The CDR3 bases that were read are TGTGCCAGCAGTGAGGGGAGGACAAACTCAGGCAATCAGCCC.

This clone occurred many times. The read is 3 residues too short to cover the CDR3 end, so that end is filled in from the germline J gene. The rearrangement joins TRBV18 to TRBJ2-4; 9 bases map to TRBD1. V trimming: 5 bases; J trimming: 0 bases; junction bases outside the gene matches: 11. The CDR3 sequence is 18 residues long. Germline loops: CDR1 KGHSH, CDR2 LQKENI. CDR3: CASSSSSDRGVAKNIQYF. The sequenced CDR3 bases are TGTGCCAGCTCATCTTCCTCGGACAGGGGAGTAGCCAAAAACATT.

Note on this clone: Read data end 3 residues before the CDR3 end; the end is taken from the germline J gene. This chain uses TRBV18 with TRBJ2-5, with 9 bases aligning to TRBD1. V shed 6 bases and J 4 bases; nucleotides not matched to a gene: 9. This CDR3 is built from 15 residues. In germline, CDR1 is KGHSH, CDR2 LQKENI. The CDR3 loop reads CASSLWGQGGETQYF. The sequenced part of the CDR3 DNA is TGTGCCAGCTCGTTGTGGGGACAGGGAGGAGAGACC.

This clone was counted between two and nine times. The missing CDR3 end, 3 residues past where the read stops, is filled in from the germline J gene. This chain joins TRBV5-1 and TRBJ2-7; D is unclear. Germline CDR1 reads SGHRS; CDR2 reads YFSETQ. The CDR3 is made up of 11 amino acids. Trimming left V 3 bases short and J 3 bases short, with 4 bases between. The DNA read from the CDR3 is TGCGCCAGCAGCTCTGTCTACGAG. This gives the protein CASSSVYE. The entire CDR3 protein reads CASSSVYEQYF.

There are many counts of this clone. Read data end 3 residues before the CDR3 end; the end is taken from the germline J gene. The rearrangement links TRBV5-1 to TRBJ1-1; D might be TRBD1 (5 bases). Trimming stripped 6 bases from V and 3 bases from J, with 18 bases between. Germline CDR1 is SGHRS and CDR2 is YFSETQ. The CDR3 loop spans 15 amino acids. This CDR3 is CASNPERQGYTEAFF. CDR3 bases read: TGCGCCAGCAATCCCGAACGGCAGGGCTACACTGAA.

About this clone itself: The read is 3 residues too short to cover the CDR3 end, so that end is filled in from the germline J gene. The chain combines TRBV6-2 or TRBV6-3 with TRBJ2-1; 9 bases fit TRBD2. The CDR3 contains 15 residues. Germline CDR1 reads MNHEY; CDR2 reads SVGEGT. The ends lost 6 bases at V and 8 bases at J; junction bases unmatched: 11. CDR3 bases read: TGTGCCAGCAGGCTCTTTGCGGGGGGGCCCGATGAG. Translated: CASRLFAGGPDE. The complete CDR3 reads CASRLFAGGPDEQFF.

CDR3 loop: CASRTSGSYEQYF. Incomplete CDR3 DNA: TGTGCCAGTAGGACTAGCGGTTCCTACGAG. V gene TRBV19 combines with J gene TRBJ2-7; 9 positions agree with TRBD2. The sequence runs out 3 residues before the end of the CDR3; the remainder is reconstructed from the germline J gene. CDR3 length equals 13 residues. Germline loops: CDR1 LNHDA, CDR2 SQIVND (reference sequence). The V segment lost 6 bases and the J segment 1 base; nucleotides outside the gene matches: 1. The full variable domain, with the rest looked up from reference TRBV19 and TRBJ2-7, is DGGITQSPKYLFRKEGQNVTLSCEQNLNHDAMYWYRQDPGQGLRLIYYSQIVNDFQKGDIAEGYSVSREKKESFPLTVTSAQKNPTAFYLCASRTSGSYEQYFGPGTRLTVT.

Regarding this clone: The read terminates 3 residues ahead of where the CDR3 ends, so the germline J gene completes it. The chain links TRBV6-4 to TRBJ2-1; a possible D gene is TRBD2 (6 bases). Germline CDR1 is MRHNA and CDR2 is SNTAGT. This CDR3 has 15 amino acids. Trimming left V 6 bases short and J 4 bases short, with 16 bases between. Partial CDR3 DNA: TGTGCCAGCAGCCCGGACTATAAAAAGTACAATGAG. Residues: CASSPDYKKYNE. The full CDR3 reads CASSPDYKKYNEQFF.

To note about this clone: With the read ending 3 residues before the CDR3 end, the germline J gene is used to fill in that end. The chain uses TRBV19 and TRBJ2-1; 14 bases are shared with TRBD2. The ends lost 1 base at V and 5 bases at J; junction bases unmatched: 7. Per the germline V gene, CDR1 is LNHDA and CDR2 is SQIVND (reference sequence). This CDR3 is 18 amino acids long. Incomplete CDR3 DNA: TGTGCCAGTAGTATAGCCCGGACTAGCGGGGGGCTCCACAATGAG. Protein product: CASSIARTSGGLHNE. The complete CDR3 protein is CASSIARTSGGLHNEQFF.

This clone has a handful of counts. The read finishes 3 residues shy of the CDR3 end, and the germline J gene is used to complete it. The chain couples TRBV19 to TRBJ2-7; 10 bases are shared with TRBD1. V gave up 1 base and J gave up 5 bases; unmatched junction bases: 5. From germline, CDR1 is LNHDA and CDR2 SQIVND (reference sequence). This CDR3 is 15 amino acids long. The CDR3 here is CASSIGGTGDDEQYF. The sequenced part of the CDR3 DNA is TGTGCCAGTAGTATAGGAGGGACAGGGGATGACGAG.

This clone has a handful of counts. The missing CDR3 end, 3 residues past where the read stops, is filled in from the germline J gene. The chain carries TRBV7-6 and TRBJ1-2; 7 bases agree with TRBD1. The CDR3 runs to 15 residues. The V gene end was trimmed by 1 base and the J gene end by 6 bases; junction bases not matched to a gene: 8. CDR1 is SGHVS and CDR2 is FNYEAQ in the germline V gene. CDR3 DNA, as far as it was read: TGTGCCAGCAGCTTAGTCCCGACAGGGTTGGATGGC. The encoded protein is CASSLVPTGLDG. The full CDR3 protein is CASSLVPTGLDGYTF.

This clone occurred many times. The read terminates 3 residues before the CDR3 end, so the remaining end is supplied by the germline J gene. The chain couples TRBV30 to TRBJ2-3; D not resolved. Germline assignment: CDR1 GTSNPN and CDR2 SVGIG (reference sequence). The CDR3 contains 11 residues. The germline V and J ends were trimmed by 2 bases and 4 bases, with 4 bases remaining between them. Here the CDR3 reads CAWSRPDTQYF. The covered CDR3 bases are TGTGCCTGGAGTCGTCCAGATACG.

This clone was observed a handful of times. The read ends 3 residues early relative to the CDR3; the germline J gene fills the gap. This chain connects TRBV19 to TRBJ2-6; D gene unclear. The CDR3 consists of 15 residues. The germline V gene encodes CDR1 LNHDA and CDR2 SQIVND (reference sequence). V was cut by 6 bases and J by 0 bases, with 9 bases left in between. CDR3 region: CASRRLHSGANVLTF. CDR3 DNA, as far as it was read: TGTGCCAGTAGGCGGCTGCACTCTGGGGCCAACGTC.

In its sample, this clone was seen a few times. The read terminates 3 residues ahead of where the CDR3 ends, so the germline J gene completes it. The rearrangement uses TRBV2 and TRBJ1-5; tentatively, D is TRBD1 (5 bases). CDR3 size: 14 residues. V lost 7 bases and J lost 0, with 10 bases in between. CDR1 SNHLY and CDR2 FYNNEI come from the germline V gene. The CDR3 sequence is CASTGSYSNQPQHF. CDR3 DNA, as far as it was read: TGTGCCAGCACAGGGAGTTATAGCAATCAGCCC.

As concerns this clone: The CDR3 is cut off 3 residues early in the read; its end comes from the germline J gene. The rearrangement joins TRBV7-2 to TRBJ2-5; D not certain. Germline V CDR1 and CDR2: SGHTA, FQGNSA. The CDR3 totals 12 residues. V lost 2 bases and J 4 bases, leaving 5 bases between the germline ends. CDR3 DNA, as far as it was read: TGTGCCAGCAGCTTATTATTAGAGACC. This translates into CASSLLLET. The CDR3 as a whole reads CASSLLLETQYF. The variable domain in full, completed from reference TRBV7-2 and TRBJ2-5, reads GAGVSQSPSNKVTEKGKDVELRCDPISGHTALYWYRQSLGQGLEFLIYFQGNSAPDKSGLPSDRFSAERTGGSVSTLTIQRTQQEDSAVYLCASSLLLETQYFGPGTRLLVL.

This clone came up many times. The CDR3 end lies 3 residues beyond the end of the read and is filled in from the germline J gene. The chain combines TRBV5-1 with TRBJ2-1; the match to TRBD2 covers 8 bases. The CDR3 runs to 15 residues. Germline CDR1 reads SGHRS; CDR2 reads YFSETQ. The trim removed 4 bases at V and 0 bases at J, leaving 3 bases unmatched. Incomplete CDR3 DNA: TGCGCCAGCAGCCAGCGGGGGAGCTCCTACAATGAG. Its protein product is CASSQRGSSYNE. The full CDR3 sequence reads CASSQRGSSYNEQFF. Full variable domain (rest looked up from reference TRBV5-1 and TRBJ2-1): KAGVTQTPRYLIKTRGQQVTLSCSPISGHRSVSWYQQTPGQGLQFLFEYFSETQRNKGNFPGRFSGRQFSNSRSEMNVSTLELGDSALYLCASSQRGSSYNEQFFGPGTRLTVL.